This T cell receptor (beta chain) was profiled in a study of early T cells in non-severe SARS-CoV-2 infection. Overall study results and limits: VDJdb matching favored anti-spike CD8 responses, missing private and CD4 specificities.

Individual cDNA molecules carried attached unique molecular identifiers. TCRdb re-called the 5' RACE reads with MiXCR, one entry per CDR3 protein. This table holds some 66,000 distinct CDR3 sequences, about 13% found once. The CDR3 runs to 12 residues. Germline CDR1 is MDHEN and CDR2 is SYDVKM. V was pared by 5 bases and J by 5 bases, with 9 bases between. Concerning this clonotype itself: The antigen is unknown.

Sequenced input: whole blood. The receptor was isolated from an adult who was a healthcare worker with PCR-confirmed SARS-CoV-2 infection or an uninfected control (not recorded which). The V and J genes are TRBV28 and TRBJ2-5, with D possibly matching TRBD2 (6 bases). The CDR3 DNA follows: TGTGCCAGCAGTCAGGGAGGCGAGACCCAGTACTTC. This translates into CASSQGGETQYF.